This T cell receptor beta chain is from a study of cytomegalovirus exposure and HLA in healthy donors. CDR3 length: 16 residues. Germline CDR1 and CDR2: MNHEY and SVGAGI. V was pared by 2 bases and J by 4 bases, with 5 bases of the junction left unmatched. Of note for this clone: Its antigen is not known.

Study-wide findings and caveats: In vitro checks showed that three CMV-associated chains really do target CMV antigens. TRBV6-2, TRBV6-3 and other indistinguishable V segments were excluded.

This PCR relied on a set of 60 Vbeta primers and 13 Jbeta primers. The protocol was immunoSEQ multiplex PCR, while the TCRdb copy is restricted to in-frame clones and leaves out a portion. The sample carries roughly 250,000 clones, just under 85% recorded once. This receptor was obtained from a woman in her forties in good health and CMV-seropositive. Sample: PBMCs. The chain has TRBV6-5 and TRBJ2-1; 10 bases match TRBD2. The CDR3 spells CASSYLSGRKYNEQFF. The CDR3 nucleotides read TGTGCCAGCAGTTACCTTAGCGGGAGGAAGTACAATGAGCAGTTCTTC.